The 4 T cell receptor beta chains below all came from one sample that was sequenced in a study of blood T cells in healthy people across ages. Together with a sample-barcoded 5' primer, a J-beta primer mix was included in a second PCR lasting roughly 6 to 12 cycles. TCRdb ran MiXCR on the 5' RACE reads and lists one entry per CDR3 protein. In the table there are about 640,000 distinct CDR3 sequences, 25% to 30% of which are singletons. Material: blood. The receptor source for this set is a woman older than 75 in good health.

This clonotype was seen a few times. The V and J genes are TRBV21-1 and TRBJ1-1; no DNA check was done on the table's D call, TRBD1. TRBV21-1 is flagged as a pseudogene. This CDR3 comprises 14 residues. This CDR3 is CASSKSRGQTEAFF. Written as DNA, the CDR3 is TGTGCCAGCAGCAAAAGCAGGGGGCAGACTGAAGCTTTCTTT.

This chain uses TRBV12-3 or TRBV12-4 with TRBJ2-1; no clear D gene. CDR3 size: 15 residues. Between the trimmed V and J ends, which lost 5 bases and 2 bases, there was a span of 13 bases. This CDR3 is CASSTHERPYNEQFF. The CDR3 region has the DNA TGTGCCAGCAGTACTCATGAGAGACCCTACAATGAGCAGTTCTTC.

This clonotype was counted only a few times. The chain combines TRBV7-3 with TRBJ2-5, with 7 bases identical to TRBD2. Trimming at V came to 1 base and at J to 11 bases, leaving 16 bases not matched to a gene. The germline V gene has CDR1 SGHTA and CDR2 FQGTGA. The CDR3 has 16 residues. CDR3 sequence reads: CASSLRGVAGDDEQYF. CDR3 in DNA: TGTGCCAGCAGCTTAAGGGGGGTGGCGGGGGACGATGAGCAGTACTTC.

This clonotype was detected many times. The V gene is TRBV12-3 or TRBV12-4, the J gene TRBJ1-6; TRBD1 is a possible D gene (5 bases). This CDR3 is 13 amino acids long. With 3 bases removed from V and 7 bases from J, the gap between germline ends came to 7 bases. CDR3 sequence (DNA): TGTGCCAGCAGTTTTAAGGGGAATTCACCCCTCCACTTT. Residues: CASSFKGNSPLHF.